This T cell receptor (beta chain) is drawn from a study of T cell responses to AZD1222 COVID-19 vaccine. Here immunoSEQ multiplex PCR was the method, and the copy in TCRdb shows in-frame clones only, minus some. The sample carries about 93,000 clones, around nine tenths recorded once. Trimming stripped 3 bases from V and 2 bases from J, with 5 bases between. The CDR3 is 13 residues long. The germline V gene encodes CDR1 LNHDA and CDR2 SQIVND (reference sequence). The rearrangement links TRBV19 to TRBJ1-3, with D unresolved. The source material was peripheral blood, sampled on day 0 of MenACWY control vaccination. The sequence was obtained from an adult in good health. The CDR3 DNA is TGTGCCAGTAGTATTGGAACTGGAAACACCATATATTTT. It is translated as CASSIGTGNTIYF.